The sequence of this T cell receptor (beta chain) was determined in a study of T cell responses to AZD1222 COVID-19 vaccine. Study conclusions and caveats: Spike-specific TCR breadth rose after two AZD1222 doses, and depth rose as well. It was only after the peak T cell response that any repertoires were sampled. Clonal diversity was possibly underestimated, and the donors were mostly white British, with more females. The number of AZD1222 recipients seropositive at baseline was only 5 to 7.

Sequencing used immunoSEQ multiplex PCR; TCRdb keeps in-frame clones, though not all of them. The table shows approximately 91,000 clones, with around 93% occurring only once. V was clipped by 6 bases and J by 7 bases, with 22 bases between them. Germline CDR1 and CDR2: MNHEY and SVGEGT. CDR3 length: 16 residues. Details on this clone: The antigen remains unidentified.

The chain carries TRBV6-2 or TRBV6-3 and TRBJ2-1; D possibly corresponds to TRBD1 (6 bases). The sequence was collected from an adult who received the AZD1222 COVID-19 vaccine. The material sequenced was peripheral blood, taken 28 days after the second AZD1222 dose. The CDR3 here is CASSLYRDAPRNEQFF. CDR3 DNA sequence: TGTGCCAGCAGCCTCTACAGGGATGCTCCTAGGAATGAGCAGTTCTTC.